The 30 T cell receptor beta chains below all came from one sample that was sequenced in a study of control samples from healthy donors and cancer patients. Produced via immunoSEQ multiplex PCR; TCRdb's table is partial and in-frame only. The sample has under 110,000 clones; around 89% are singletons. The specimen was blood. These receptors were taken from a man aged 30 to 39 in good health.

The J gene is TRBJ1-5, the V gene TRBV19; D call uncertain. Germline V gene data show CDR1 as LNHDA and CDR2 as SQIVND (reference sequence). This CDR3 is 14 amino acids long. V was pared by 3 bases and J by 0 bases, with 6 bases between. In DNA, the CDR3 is TGTGCCAGTAGTATCACGGGTAGCAATCAGCCCCAGCATTTT. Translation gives CASSITGSNQPQHF.

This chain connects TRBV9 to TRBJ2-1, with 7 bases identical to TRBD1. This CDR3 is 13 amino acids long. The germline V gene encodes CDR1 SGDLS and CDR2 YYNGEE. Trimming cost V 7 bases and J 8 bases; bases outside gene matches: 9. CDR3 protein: CASQGGGIDEQFF. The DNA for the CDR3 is TGTGCCAGCCAAGGGGGCGGTATTGATGAGCAGTTCTTC.

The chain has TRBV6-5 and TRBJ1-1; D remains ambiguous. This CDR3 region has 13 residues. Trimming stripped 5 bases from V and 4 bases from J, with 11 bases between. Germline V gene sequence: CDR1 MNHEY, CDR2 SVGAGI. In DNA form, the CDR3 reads TGTGCCAGCAGTCGGTACCTGGGCACTGAAGCTTTCTTT. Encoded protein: CASSRYLGTEAFF.

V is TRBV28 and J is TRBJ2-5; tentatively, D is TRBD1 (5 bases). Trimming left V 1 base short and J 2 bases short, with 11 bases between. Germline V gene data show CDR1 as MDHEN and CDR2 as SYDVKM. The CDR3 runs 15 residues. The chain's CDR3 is CASSLYGQGQETQYF. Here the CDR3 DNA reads TGTGCCAGCAGTTTATACGGGCAGGGACAAGAGACCCAGTACTTC.

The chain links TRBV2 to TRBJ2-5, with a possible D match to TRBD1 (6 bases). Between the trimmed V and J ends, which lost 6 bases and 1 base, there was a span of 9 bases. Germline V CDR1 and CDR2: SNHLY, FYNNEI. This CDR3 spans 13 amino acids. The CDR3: CASSQGPQETQYF. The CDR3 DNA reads TGTGCCAGCAGCCAGGGGCCCCAAGAGACCCAGTACTTC.

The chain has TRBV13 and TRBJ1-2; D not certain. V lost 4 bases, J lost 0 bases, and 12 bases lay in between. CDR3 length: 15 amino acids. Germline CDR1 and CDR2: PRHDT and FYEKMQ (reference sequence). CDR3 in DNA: TGTGCCAGCAGCTCCCTGGTTCAGGCTAACTATGGCTACACCTTC. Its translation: CASSSLVQANYGYTF.

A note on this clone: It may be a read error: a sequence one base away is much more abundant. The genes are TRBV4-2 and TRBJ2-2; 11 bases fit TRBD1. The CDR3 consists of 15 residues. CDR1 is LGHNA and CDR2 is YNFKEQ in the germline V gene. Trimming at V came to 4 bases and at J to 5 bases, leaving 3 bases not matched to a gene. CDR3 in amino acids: CASSPGTGGTGELFF. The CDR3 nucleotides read TGTGCCAGCAGCCCCGGGACAGGGGGAACCGGGGAGCTGTTTTTT.

The CDR3, as DNA: TGTGCCAGCAGCCAGACTTATCGGGGACTTTCACCCCTCCACTTT. Translating gives CASSQTYRGLSPLHF. The chain links TRBV3-1 (or the pseudogene TRBV3-2) to TRBJ1-6; TRBD1 might be the D (5 bases). V dropped 3 bases and J dropped 9 bases, with 15 bases sitting between them. The CDR3 loop spans 15 amino acids. Germline CDR1 is LGHDT and CDR2 is YNNKEL (reference sequence).

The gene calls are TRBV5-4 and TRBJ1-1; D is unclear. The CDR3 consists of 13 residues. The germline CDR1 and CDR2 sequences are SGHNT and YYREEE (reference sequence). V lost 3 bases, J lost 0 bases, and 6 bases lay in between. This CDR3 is CASSSGMNTEAFF. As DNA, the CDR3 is TGTGCCAGCAGCTCTGGGATGAACACTGAAGCTTTCTTT.

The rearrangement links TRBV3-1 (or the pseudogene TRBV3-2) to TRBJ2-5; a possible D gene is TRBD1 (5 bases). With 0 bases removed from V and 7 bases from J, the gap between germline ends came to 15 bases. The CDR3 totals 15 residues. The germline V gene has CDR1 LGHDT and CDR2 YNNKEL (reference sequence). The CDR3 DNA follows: TGTGCCAGCAGCCAAGATTACAGGCCGGTCGGGACCCAGTACTTC. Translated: CASSQDYRPVGTQYF.

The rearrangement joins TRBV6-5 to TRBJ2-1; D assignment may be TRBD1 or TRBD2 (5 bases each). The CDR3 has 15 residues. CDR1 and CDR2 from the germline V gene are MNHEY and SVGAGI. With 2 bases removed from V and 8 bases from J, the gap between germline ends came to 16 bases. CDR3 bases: TGTGCCAGCAGTTACCGGTCAGGGAGTACTTATGAGCAGTTCTTC. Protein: CASSYRSGSTYEQFF.

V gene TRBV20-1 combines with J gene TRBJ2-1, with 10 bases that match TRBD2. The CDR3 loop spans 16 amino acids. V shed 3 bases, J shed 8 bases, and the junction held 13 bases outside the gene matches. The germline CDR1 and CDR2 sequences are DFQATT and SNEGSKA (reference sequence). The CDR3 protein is CSASKSGGGWRDEQFF. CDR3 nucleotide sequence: TGCAGTGCTAGTAAGAGCGGGGGGGGCTGGAGGGATGAGCAGTTCTTC.

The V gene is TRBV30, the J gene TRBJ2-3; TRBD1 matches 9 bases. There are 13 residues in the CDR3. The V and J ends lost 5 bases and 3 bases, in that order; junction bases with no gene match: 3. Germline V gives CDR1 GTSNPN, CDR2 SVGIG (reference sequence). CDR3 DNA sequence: TGTGCCTGGGGGGGACAGGGAACAGATACGCAGTATTTT. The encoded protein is CAWGGQGTDTQYF.

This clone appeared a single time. The CDR3 reads CASSPTGGDGYTF. The CDR3 DNA follows: TGTGCCAGCTCACCGACAGGGGGTGATGGCTACACCTTC. The rearrangement joins TRBV18 to TRBJ1-2; TRBD1 agrees at 9 bases. J was trimmed by 6 bases and V by 3 bases; bases with no gene match: 2. The germline CDR1 and CDR2 sequences are KGHSH and LQKENI. The CDR3 is 13 amino acids.

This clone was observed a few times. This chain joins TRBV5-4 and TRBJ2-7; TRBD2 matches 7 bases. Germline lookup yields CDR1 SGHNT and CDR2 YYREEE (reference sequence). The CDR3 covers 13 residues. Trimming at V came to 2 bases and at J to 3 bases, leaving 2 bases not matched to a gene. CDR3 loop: CASSLGTNYEQYV. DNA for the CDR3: TGTGCCAGCAGCTTAGGGACTAACTACGAGCAGTACGTC.

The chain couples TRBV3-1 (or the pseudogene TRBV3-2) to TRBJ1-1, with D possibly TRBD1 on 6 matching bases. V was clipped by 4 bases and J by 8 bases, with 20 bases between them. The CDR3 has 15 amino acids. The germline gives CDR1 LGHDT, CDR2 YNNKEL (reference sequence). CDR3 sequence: CASSPTTGRRLEAFF. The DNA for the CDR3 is TGTGCCAGCAGCCCTACTACAGGGAGGCGTCTAGAAGCTTTCTTT.

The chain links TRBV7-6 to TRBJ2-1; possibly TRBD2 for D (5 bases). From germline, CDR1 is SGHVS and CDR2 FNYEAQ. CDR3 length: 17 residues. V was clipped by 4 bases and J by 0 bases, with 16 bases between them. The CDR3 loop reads CASSSPRRARSYNEQFF. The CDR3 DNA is TGTGCCAGCAGCTCCCCCCGGCGGGCGCGCTCCTACAATGAGCAGTTCTTC.

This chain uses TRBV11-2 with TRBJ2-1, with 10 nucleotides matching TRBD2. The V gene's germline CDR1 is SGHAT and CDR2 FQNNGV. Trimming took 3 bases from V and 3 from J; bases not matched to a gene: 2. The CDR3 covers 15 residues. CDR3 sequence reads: CASSFSGGNYNEQFF. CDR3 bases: TGTGCCAGCAGCTTTAGCGGGGGGAACTACAATGAGCAGTTCTTC.

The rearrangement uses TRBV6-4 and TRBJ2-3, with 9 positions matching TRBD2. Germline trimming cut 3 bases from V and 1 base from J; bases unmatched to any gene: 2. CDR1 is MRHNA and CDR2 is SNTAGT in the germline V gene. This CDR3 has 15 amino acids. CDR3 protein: CASSEVAGGTDTQYF. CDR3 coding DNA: TGTGCCAGCAGTGAAGTAGCGGGAGGCACAGATACGCAGTATTTT.

CDR3 DNA sequence: TGTGCCAGTAGTATAATTCCCCCGGGAGGGCCCGGTTTTGAGCAGTTCTTC. Its protein product is CASSIIPPGGPGFEQFF. V usage is TRBV19 and J usage is TRBJ2-1; TRBD2 agrees at 8 bases. CDR3 size: 17 residues. Germline V gene lookup returns CDR1 LNHDA and CDR2 SQIVND (reference sequence). Trimming cost V 2 bases and J 9 bases; bases outside gene matches: 15. The variable domain in full, completed from reference TRBV19 and TRBJ2-1, reads DGGITQSPKYLFRKEGQNVTLSCEQNLNHDAMYWYRQDPGQGLRLIYYSQIVNDFQKGDIAEGYSVSREKKESFPLTVTSAQKNPTAFYLCASSIIPPGGPGFEQFFGPGTRLTVL.

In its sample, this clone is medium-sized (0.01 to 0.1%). For the CDR3, the DNA is TGTGCCAGCAAACTAGGACCGAGGGGTAACACTGAAGCTTTCTTT. Protein: CASKLGPRGNTEAFF. The V and J genes are TRBV6-5 and TRBJ1-1, with TRBD1 as a possible D gene (5 bases). Germline CDR1 and CDR2: MNHEY and SVGAGI. CDR3 size: 15 residues. The V gene lost 7 bases and the J gene lost 2 bases, with 17 bases spanning the gap.

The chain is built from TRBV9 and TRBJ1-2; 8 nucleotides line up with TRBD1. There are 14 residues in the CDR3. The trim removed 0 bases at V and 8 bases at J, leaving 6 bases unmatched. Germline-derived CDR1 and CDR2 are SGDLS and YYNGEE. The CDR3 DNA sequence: TGTGCCAGCAGCGTAGACCAGGGGGCGTTCGGCTACACCTTC. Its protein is CASSVDQGAFGYTF.

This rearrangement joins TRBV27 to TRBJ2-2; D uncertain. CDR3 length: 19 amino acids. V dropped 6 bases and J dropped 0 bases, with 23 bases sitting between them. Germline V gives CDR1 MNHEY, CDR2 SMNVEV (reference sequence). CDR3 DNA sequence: TGTGCCAGCAGCACCCTCCTCATGAGCCTCTGGGCGAACACCGGGGAGCTGTTTTTT. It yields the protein CASSTLLMSLWANTGELFF.

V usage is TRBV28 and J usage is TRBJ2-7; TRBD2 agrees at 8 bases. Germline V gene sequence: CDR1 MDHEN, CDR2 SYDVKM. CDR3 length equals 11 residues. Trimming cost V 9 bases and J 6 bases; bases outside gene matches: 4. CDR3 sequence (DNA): TGTGCCAGATTAGCGGGAAGCGAGCAGTACTTC. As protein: CARLAGSEQYF.

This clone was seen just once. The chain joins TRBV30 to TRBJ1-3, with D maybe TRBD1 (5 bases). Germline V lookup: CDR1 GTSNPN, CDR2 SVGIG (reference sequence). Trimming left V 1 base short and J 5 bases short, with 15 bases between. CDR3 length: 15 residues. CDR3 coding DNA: TGTGCCTGGAGTGGACTGGAGGGGCGGAGAAACACCATATATTTT. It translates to CAWSGLEGRRNTIYF.

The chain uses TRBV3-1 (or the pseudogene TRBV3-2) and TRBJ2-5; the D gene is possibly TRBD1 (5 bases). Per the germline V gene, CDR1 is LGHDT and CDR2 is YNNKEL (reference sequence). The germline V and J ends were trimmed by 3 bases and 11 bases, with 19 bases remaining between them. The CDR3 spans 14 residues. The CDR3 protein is CASSQRRGTSGQYF. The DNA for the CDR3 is TGTGCCAGCAGCCAGAGAAGGGGCACATCTGGACAGTACTTC.

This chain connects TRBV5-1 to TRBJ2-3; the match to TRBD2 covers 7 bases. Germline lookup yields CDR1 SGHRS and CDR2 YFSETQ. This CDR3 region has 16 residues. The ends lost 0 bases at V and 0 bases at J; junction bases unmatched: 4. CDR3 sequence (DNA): TGCGCCAGCAGCTTGGGAGCGGGGTCAAGCACAGATACGCAGTATTTT. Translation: CASSLGAGSSTDTQYF.

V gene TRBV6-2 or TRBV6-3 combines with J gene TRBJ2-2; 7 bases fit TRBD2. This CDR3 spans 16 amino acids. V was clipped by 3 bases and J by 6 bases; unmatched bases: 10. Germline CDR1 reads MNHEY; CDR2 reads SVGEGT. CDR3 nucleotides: TGTGCCAGCAGTTATTCTCCTCTAGCGGAACCCGGGGAGCTGTTTTTT. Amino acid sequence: CASSYSPLAEPGELFF.

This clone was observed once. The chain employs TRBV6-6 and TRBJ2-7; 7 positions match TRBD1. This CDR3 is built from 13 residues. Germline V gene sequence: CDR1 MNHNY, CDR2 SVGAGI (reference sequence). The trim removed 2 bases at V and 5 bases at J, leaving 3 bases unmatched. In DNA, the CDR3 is TGTGCCAGCAGTTACCGAGGGGGCGACGAGCAGTACGTC. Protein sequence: CASSYRGGDEQYV.

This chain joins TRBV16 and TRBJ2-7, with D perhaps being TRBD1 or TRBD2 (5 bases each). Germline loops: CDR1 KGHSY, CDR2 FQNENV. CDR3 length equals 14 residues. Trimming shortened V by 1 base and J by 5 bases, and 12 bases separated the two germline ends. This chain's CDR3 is CASSQYGTKNEQYF. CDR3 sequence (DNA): TGTGCCAGCAGCCAATACGGGACGAAAAACGAGCAGTACTTC.